Shown below are 21 T cell receptor beta chains from a single sample sequenced in a study of blood T cell repertoires in COVID-19. The data were produced by immunoSEQ multiplex PCR, yet TCRdb's version contains in-frame clones alone and is incomplete. The data show about 190,000 clones, roughly 80% seen once. The sample consisted of peripheral blood. The receptors were sampled from a human donor in a cohort sampled during active COVID-19.

The rearrangement joins TRBV28 to TRBJ2-5, with D possibly being TRBD2 (8 bases). This CDR3 region has 16 residues. The germline V and J ends were trimmed by 6 bases and 4 bases, with 21 bases remaining between them. Per germline, CDR1 MDHEN and CDR2 SYDVKM. CDR3 sequence: CASSPSGRGLTETQYF. CDR3 nucleotides: TGTGCCAGCAGCCCGTCCGGGAGGGGGCTGACAGAGACCCAGTACTTC.

The rearrangement links TRBV19 to TRBJ2-2, with a possible D match to TRBD2 (5 bases). The CDR3 totals 14 residues. From germline, CDR1 is LNHDA and CDR2 SQIVND (reference sequence). The V end was cut by 3 bases, the J end by 7 bases, with 12 bases between. The CDR3 region is CASSISRAGGELFF. The CDR3, as DNA: TGTGCCAGTAGTATTAGTAGGGCGGGCGGGGAGCTGTTTTTT.

V usage is TRBV7-9 and J usage is TRBJ2-3, with 9 bases lining up with TRBD2. CDR1 is SEHNR and CDR2 is FQNEAQ in the germline V gene (reference sequence). V was pared by 6 bases and J by 5 bases, with 9 bases of the junction left unmatched. The CDR3 contains 15 residues. CDR3 loop: CASSVGGGAGDTQYF. CDR3 nucleotides: TGTGCCAGCAGTGTGGGCGGGGGGGCTGGAGATACGCAGTATTTT.

This clone was found a few times. The CDR3 loop is CASSLSRIGDATEAFF. The CDR3 bases are TGTGCCAGCAGCTTAAGCAGGATAGGGGATGCCACTGAAGCTTTCTTT. The gene calls are TRBV7-9 and TRBJ1-1; maybe TRBD1 (5 bases). Trimming pared 2 bases from V and 4 bases from J, leaving 17 bases between. The CDR3 has 16 amino acids. In germline, CDR1 is SEHNR, CDR2 FQNEAQ (reference sequence).

The V gene is TRBV24-1, the J gene TRBJ2-3; D is perhaps TRBD2 (7 bases). CDR1 and CDR2 (germline): KGHDR, SFDVKD. CDR3 length equals 16 residues. V was shortened by 1 base and J by 5 bases, with 15 bases between the two germline ends. The CDR3 DNA sequence: TGTGCCACCAGTGATTTCGGAGGGGGGGCCGTAGATACGCAGTATTTT. Amino acid sequence: CATSDFGGGAVDTQYF.

The chain is built from TRBV5-1 and TRBJ1-4; D unresolved. Trimming took off 2 bases at V and 0 bases at J, with 14 bases between the two ends. This CDR3 comprises 17 residues. CDR1 and CDR2 from the germline V gene are SGHRS and YFSETQ. The CDR3 is CASSFRSTLATNEKLFF. CDR3 nucleotide sequence: TGCGCCAGCAGCTTCCGAAGCACGCTCGCAACTAATGAAAAACTGTTTTTT. The full variable domain, its missing parts supplied by reference TRBV5-1 and TRBJ1-4, is KAGVTQTPRYLIKTRGQQVTLSCSPISGHRSVSWYQQTPGQGLQFLFEYFSETQRNKGNFPGRFSGRQFSNSRSEMNVSTLELGDSALYLCASSFRSTLATNEKLFFGSGTQLSVL.

V is TRBV9 and J is TRBJ1-1; 10 bases fit TRBD1. The junction had 0 bases not matched to a gene; V was cut back by 3 bases and J by 4 bases. The CDR3 runs to 13 residues. Germline loops: CDR1 SGDLS, CDR2 YYNGEE. The CDR3 is CASSGQGATEAFF. CDR3 coding DNA: TGTGCCAGCAGCGGACAGGGGGCCACTGAAGCTTTCTTT.

J is TRBJ1-6 and V is TRBV19; no clear D. CDR3 size: 13 residues. The germline V and J ends were trimmed by 7 bases and 9 bases, with 13 bases remaining between them. CDR1 and CDR2 from the germline V gene are LNHDA and SQIVND (reference sequence). This CDR3 reads CASTAVPSSPLHF. CDR3 DNA sequence: TGTGCCAGTACCGCTGTCCCGAGTTCACCCCTCCACTTT. The full variable domain, rest sourced from reference TRBV19 and TRBJ1-6, is DGGITQSPKYLFRKEGQNVTLSCEQNLNHDAMYWYRQDPGQGLRLIYYSQIVNDFQKGDIAEGYSVSREKKESFPLTVTSAQKNPTAFYLCASTAVPSSPLHFGNGTRLTVT.

The rearrangement joins TRBV10-3 to TRBJ1-6, with a weak D call TRBD1 (5 bases). V dropped 0 bases and J dropped 7 bases, with 13 bases sitting between them. The germline V gene has CDR1 ENHRY and CDR2 SYGVKD. There are 16 residues in the CDR3. CDR3 in DNA: TGTGCCATCAGTGAGTCGACCGGGGGGTCAAATTCACCCCTCCACTTT. Amino acids: CAISESTGGSNSPLHF.

This sequence joins TRBV4-1 and TRBJ2-2; TRBD2 matches 12 bases. The CDR3 length is 16 residues. With 3 bases clipped from V and 4 bases from J, the junction kept 3 bases outside the gene matches. Germline V CDR1 and CDR2: MGHRA, YSYEKL. CDR3 sequence (DNA): TGCGCCAGCAGCCATCTACTAGCGGGGGGCACCGGGGAGCTGTTTTTT. Encoded protein: CASSHLLAGGTGELFF.

This clone was counted between two and nine times. The chain combines TRBV5-1 with TRBJ2-1, with D unresolved. The CDR3 covers 17 residues. Germline lookup yields CDR1 SGHRS and CDR2 YFSETQ. V lost 5 bases and J lost 7, with 25 bases in between. CDR3 DNA: TGCGCCAGCAGAGTTCTACGCGACTCGGTTTCGGCAAATGAGCAGTTCTTC. Amino acid sequence: CASRVLRDSVSANEQFF.

The rearrangement uses TRBV29-1 and TRBJ2-3, with 8 nucleotides matching TRBD1. CDR1 is SQVTM, CDR2 ANQGSEA, per germline. This CDR3 is built from 13 residues. The V segment lost 8 bases and the J segment 1 base; nucleotides outside the gene matches: 5. This chain's CDR3 is CSSGQGGTDTQYF. The CDR3 DNA reads as TGCAGCTCAGGACAGGGAGGCACAGATACGCAGTATTTT.

The chain employs TRBV2 and TRBJ2-5; TRBD1 matches at 7 bases. The V gene's germline CDR1 is SNHLY and CDR2 FYNNEI. Unmatched junction bases numbered 0, after V lost 6 bases and J lost 5 bases. CDR3 length equals 11 residues. CDR3 loop: CASRQGETQYF. The CDR3 nucleotides are TGTGCCAGCAGACAGGGGGAGACCCAGTACTTC. The variable domain in full, with the rest retrieved from reference TRBV2 and TRBJ2-5, is EPEVTQTPSHQVTQMGQEVILRCVPISNHLYFYWYRQILGQKVEFLVSFYNNEISEKSEIFDDQFSVERPDGSNFTLKIRSTKLEDSAMYFCASRQGETQYFGPGTRLLVL.

The chain is built from TRBV5-1 and TRBJ2-1; the match to TRBD2 covers 8 bases. The germline V gene encodes CDR1 SGHRS and CDR2 YFSETQ. The CDR3 is 14 residues long. With V trimmed by 3 bases and J by 4 bases, 3 bases remained unmatched. The CDR3 sequence is CASSWGLVYNEQFF. The CDR3 DNA sequence: TGCGCCAGCAGCTGGGGACTAGTGTACAATGAGCAGTTCTTC.

This chain links TRBV24-1 with TRBJ2-5; TRBD1 is a possible D gene (6 bases). V lost 0 bases and J lost 5, with 9 bases in between. The CDR3 length is 14 residues. Looked up from germline, CDR1 is KGHDR and CDR2 is SFDVKD. CDR3 sequence reads: CATSDLYREETQYF. The DNA of the CDR3 is TGTGCCACCAGTGATTTGTACAGGGAGGAGACCCAGTACTTC.

The chain joins TRBV24-1 to TRBJ1-2; D ambiguous. This CDR3 has 13 amino acids. Trimming removed 4 bases at V and 3 bases at J, with 8 bases between. Germline CDR1 KGHDR, CDR2 SFDVKD. The CDR3 nucleotides are TGTGCCACCAGTGAGGGGAGGGACTATGGCTACACCTTC. Protein product: CATSEGRDYGYTF.

V is TRBV6-6 and J is TRBJ1-2; 12 nucleotides agree with TRBD1. This CDR3 is built from 16 residues. Germline-derived CDR1 and CDR2 are MNHNY and SVGAGI (reference sequence). V lost 6 bases, J lost 1 base, and 6 bases stayed unmatched. The CDR3 sequence: CASRTGTGGNNYGYTF. The CDR3 DNA follows: TGTGCCAGCAGAACCGGGACAGGGGGCAATAACTATGGCTACACCTTC.

The chain recombines TRBV5-1 with TRBJ2-3; 7 nucleotides match TRBD2. V trimming: 5 bases; J trimming: 1 base; junction bases outside the gene matches: 7. The germline gives CDR1 SGHRS, CDR2 YFSETQ. The CDR3 has 15 residues. CDR3 coding DNA: TGCGCCAGCAGGACAGCTAGCGGTCGCACAGATACGCAGTATTTT. This encodes CASRTASGRTDTQYF.

The chain is built from TRBV28 and TRBJ1-5; 7 bases match TRBD1. This CDR3 spans 17 amino acids. Germline V gene lookup returns CDR1 MDHEN and CDR2 SYDVKM. Trimming removed 7 bases from V and 0 bases from J; junction bases left unmatched: 12. The CDR3 protein is CASKITGDGYSNQPQHF. As DNA, the CDR3 is TGTGCCAGCAAGATAACAGGGGACGGCTATAGCAATCAGCCCCAGCATTTT.

V and J are TRBV30 and TRBJ2-2, with TRBD2 identical over 7 bases. Trimming at V came to 2 bases and at J to 9 bases, leaving 9 bases not matched to a gene. Germline CDR1 is GTSNPN and CDR2 is SVGIG (reference sequence). The length of the CDR3 is 14 residues. Here the CDR3 reads CAWSTPGLRRELFF. The CDR3 DNA follows: TGTGCCTGGAGTACCCCGGGACTAAGGCGGGAGCTGTTTTTT.

The chain is built from TRBV7-8 and TRBJ2-1, with TRBD2 identical over 8 bases. V dropped 5 bases and J dropped 5; count of bases not matched to a gene: 5. This CDR3 comprises 14 residues. Germline values: CDR1 SGHVS, CDR2 FQNEAQ. In nucleotides, the CDR3 is TGTGCCAGCAGCGCGCGGGGGGTGAACAATGAGCAGTTCTTC. Its protein product is CASSARGVNNEQFF.